Below, 18 T cell receptor beta chains from the same sample are listed, as sequenced in a study of T cell changes during pregnancy in multiple sclerosis. The table came from immunoSEQ multiplex PCR; TCRdb's copy has only in-frame clones and leaves some out. The sample shows 55,000 to 85,000 clones, less than 95% of them seen only once. The sample here was peripheral blood, taken in the third trimester of pregnancy. Source of these receptors: a female donor with multiple sclerosis, enrolled in a pregnancy study.

This chain joins TRBV10-3 and TRBJ1-1, with a tentative D call TRBD1 (5 bases). V dropped 4 bases and J dropped 1 base, with 10 bases sitting between them. The CDR3 length is 14 residues. Germline V lookup: CDR1 ENHRY, CDR2 SYGVKD. CDR3 sequence (DNA): TGTGCCATCAGTGGAAGACAGACGAACACTGAAGCTTTCTTT. Translated: CAISGRQTNTEAFF.

V is TRBV7-6 and J is TRBJ2-5; 9 nucleotides match TRBD2. Germline CDR1 reads SGHVS; CDR2 reads FNYEAQ. The CDR3 loop spans 16 amino acids. Germline trimming cut 2 bases from V and 1 base from J; bases unmatched to any gene: 5. In DNA form, the CDR3 reads TGTGCCAGCAGCTTACCGAGCGGGGGGTTCCAAGAGACCCAGTACTTC. This codes for CASSLPSGGFQETQYF. Full variable domain (rest looked up from reference TRBV7-6 and TRBJ2-5): GAGVSQSPRYKVTKRGQDVALRCDPISGHVSLYWYRQALGQGPEFLTYFNYEAQQDKSGLPNDRFSAERPEGSISTLTIQRTEQRDSAMYRCASSLPSGGFQETQYFGPGTRLLVL.

The CDR3 loop is CAISESTEQGGRETQYF. As DNA, the CDR3 is TGTGCCATCAGTGAGTCGACTGAACAGGGTGGGCGAGAGACCCAGTACTTC. The chain joins TRBV10-3 to TRBJ2-5; tentative D call: TRBD1 (6 bases). V was trimmed by 0 bases and J by 4 bases, leaving 18 bases between them. The CDR3 length is 17 residues. The germline gives CDR1 ENHRY, CDR2 SYGVKD.

The chain recombines TRBV4-1 with TRBJ2-7, with D perhaps matching TRBD2 (5 bases). V lost 1 base and J lost 2, with 15 bases in between. Germline V lookup: CDR1 MGHRA, CDR2 YSYEKL. This CDR3 has 16 amino acids. The chain's CDR3 is CASSQGTGRSTYEQYF. The DNA of the CDR3 is TGCGCCAGCAGCCAAGGGACTGGCCGTTCTACCTACGAGCAGTACTTC.

The chain links TRBV28 to TRBJ1-2; perhaps TRBD1 as D (5 bases). The CDR3 contains 13 residues. From germline, CDR1 is MDHEN and CDR2 SYDVKM. The germline V and J ends were trimmed by 6 bases and 4 bases, with 12 bases remaining between them. CDR3 sequence: CASSPGGSYGYTF. The CDR3 DNA follows: TGTGCCAGCAGCCCCGGGGGGAGCTATGGCTACACCTTC.

This clone has only one observation. V and J are TRBV19 and TRBJ1-4; TRBD1 is a possible D gene (6 bases). The germline CDR1 and CDR2 sequences are LNHDA and SQIVND (reference sequence). Trimming removed 3 bases at V and 10 bases at J, with 27 bases between. This CDR3 region has 18 residues. The CDR3 loop is CASSIYAGVKDRNRKLFF. CDR3 in DNA: TGTGCCAGTAGTATTTACGCTGGGGTAAAGGACAGAAATCGAAAACTGTTTTTT. Supplemented by reference TRBV19 and TRBJ1-4, the full variable domain reads DGGITQSPKYLFRKEGQNVTLSCEQNLNHDAMYWYRQDPGQGLRLIYYSQIVNDFQKGDIAEGYSVSREKKESFPLTVTSAQKNPTAFYLCASSIYAGVKDRNRKLFFGSGTQLSVL.

This rearrangement joins TRBV9 to TRBJ2-1; TRBD2 aligns across 11 bases. The trim removed 3 bases at V and 4 bases at J, leaving 3 bases unmatched. In germline, CDR1 is SGDLS, CDR2 YYNGEE. This CDR3 is built from 15 residues. CDR3 protein: CASSATSGGYNEQFF. DNA for the CDR3: TGTGCCAGCAGCGCAACTAGCGGGGGTTACAATGAGCAGTTCTTC.

In DNA, the CDR3 is TGTGCCAGCAGCCCCGGCGGTGTAGACGTCATGGAGACCCAGTACTTC. Translated: CASSPGGVDVMETQYF. This chain joins TRBV7-2 and TRBJ2-5; D ambiguous. Between the trimmed V and J ends, which lost 5 bases and 5 bases, there was a span of 21 bases. This CDR3 contains 16 residues. From germline, CDR1 is SGHTA and CDR2 FQGNSA. Looking up the rest from reference TRBV7-2 and TRBJ2-5 gives the full variable domain: GAGVSQSPSNKVTEKGKDVELRCDPISGHTALYWYRQSLGQGLEFLIYFQGNSAPDKSGLPSDRFSAERTGGSVSTLTIQRTQQEDSAVYLCASSPGGVDVMETQYFGPGTRLLVL.

V usage is TRBV7-9 and J usage is TRBJ2-2, with 10 positions matching TRBD2. The V gene end was trimmed by 5 bases and the J gene end by 1 base; junction bases not matched to a gene: 4. CDR3 length equals 16 residues. CDR1 and CDR2 from the germline V gene are SEHNR and FQNEAQ (reference sequence). CDR3 in DNA: TGTGCCAGCAGCGTTTCTAGCGGGGGGAACACCGGGGAGCTGTTTTTT. Translated: CASSVSSGGNTGELFF.

This chain links TRBV13 with TRBJ2-3, with unresolved D. The V end was cut by 5 bases, the J end by 2 bases, with 20 bases between. CDR1 PRHDT and CDR2 FYEKMQ come from the germline V gene (reference sequence). The CDR3 length is 17 residues. The CDR3 loop is CASSPPNPRLDTDTQYF. In nucleotides, the CDR3 is TGTGCCAGCAGCCCCCCCAATCCCCGACTCGACACAGATACGCAGTATTTT.

About this clone itself: A junction end diverges from the germline sequence, so it may reflect a read error. The chain links TRBV7-7 to TRBJ2-5; D gene unclear. CDR1 and CDR2 from the germline V gene are SSHAT and FNYEAQ (reference sequence). The CDR3 sequence is 14 residues long. The CDR3 bases are TGTGCTAGCAGCTTAGGACCGGCCGGGGAGACCCAGTACTTC. Translated: CASSLGPAGETQYF. The whole variable domain, remainder taken from reference TRBV7-7 and TRBJ2-5, is GAGVSQSPRYKVTKRGQDVTLRCDPISSHATLYWYQQALGQGPEFLTYFNYEAQPDKSGLPSDRFSAERPEGSISTLTIQRTEQRDSAMYRCASSLGPAGETQYFGPGTRLLVL.

This clone has only one observation. The chain is built from TRBV7-9 and TRBJ2-3, with D maybe TRBD2 (5 bases). Trimming left V 8 bases short and J 0 bases short, with 6 bases between. Germline-derived CDR1 and CDR2 are SEHNR and FQNEAQ (reference sequence). CDR3 length: 12 residues. The DNA of the CDR3 is TGTGCCAGCCCGGGGAGCACAGATACGCAGTATTTT. As protein: CASPGSTDTQYF.

This chain uses TRBV6-1 with TRBJ2-7, with 8 nucleotides matching TRBD1. This CDR3 contains 15 residues. V trimming: 1 base; J trimming: 2 bases; junction bases outside the gene matches: 4. Per germline, CDR1 MNHNS and CDR2 SASEGT. In DNA form, the CDR3 reads TGTGCCAGCAGTGAAGGGGGACAGGCCACCTACGAGCAGTACTTC. It specifies CASSEGGQATYEQYF.

The chain employs TRBV5-4 and TRBJ2-7, with D possibly being TRBD2 (6 bases). Germline V gene sequence: CDR1 SGHNT, CDR2 YYREEE (reference sequence). The CDR3 length is 13 residues. Trimming removed 7 bases at V and 4 bases at J, with 15 bases between. The chain's CDR3 is CASLRDRQYEQYF. CDR3 sequence (DNA): TGTGCCAGCCTGCGGGATCGGCAGTACGAGCAGTACTTC.

In DNA, the CDR3 is TGTGCCAGCCAAACAGGATGGGATACGCAGTATTTT. Translating gives CASQTGWDTQYF. The chain combines TRBV18 with TRBJ2-3, with a tentative D call TRBD1 (5 bases). The germline V and J ends were trimmed by 8 bases and 6 bases, with 12 bases remaining between them. The length of the CDR3 is 12 residues. Germline V gene data show CDR1 as KGHSH and CDR2 as LQKENI.

A single count supports this clone. The rearrangement joins TRBV27 to TRBJ1-2; TRBD1 agrees at 8 bases. The V and J ends lost 6 bases and 7 bases, in that order; junction bases with no gene match: 7. The CDR3 is 13 residues long. CDR1 and CDR2 (germline): MNHEY, SMNVEV (reference sequence). In nucleotides, the CDR3 is TGTGCCAGCAGCCCGGACAGGGAGGTTGGCTACACCTTC. Translating it yields CASSPDREVGYTF.

The CDR3 spells CATGGEGGPEQYF. Here the CDR3 DNA reads TGTGCCACCGGCGGGGAGGGGGGCCCCGAGCAGTACTTC. The gene calls are TRBV10-3 and TRBJ2-7; possibly TRBD2 for D (7 bases). Between the trimmed V and J ends, which lost 10 bases and 6 bases, there was a span of 19 bases. CDR1 is ENHRY, CDR2 SYGVKD, per germline. The CDR3 covers 13 residues.

CDR3 loop: CASSLWGQSNQPQHF. The CDR3 DNA sequence: TGTGCCAGCAGTTTGTGGGGCCAGAGCAATCAGCCCCAGCATTTT. The chain has TRBV27 and TRBJ1-5; D is perhaps TRBD1 (5 bases). Trimming pared 3 bases from V and 1 base from J, leaving 10 bases between. Per germline, CDR1 MNHEY and CDR2 SMNVEV (reference sequence). This CDR3 contains 15 residues.